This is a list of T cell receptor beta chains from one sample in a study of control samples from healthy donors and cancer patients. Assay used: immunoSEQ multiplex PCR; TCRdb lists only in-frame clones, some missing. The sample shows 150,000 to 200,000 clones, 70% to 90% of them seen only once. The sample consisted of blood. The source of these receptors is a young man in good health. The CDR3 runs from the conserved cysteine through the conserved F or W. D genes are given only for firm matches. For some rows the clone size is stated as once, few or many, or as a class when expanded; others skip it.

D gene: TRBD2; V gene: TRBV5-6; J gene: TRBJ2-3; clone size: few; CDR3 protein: CASSRRTSGHNTQYF; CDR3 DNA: TGTGCCAGCAGCCGCAGGACTAGCGGACATAATACGCAGTATTTT
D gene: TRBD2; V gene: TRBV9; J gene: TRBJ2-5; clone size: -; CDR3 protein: CASSQTQRDQETQYF; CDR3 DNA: TGTGCCAGCAGCCAAACCCAGCGGGATCAAGAGACCCAGTACTTC
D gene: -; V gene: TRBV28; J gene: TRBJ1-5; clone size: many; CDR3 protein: CASRYTLGSNQPQHF; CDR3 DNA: TGTGCCAGCAGATATACCCTGGGGAGCAATCAGCCCCAGCATTTT
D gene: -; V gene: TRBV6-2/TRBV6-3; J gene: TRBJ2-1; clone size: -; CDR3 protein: CASSSPRGSNEQFF; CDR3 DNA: TGTGCCAGCAGTTCCCCCAGGGGCTCAAATGAGCAGTTCTTC
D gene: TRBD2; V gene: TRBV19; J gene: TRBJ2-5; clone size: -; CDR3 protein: CASSSSGSETQYF; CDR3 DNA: TGTGCCAGTAGTTCTAGCGGCAGCGAGACCCAGTACTTC
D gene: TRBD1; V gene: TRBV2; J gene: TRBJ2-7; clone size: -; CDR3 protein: CARGQGEAEQYF; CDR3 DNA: TGTGCCAGGGGACAGGGGGAAGCCGAGCAGTACTTC
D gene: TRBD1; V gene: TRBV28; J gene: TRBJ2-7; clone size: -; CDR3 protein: CASSLGQGPGVGYF; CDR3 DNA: TGTGCCAGCAGTTTGGGACAGGGGCCCGGGGTAGGATACTTC
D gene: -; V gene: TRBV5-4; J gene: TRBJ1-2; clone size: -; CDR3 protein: CASSLGQDRPGYTF; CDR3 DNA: TGTGCCAGCAGCTTGGGACAGGATCGCCCTGGCTACACCTTC
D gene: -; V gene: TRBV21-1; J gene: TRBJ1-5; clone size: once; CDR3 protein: CASSWGGDQPQHF; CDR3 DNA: TGTGCCAGCAGTTGGGGGGGGGATCAGCCCCAGCATTTT
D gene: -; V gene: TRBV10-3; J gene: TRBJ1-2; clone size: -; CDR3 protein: CAISDGSFEGLARVSYTF; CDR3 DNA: TGTGCCATCAGTGACGGATCCTTCGAGGGTCTTGCGCGCGTCAGCTACACCTTC
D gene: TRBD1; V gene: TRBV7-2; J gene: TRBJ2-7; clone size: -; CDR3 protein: CASSQGVGRGYEQYF; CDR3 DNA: TGTGCCAGCAGCCAGGGGGTAGGCAGGGGATACGAGCAGTACTTC
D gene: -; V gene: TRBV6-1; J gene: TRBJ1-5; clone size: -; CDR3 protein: CASSEAGTQNQPQHF; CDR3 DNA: TGTGCCAGCAGTGAAGCTGGGACACAAAATCAGCCCCAGCATTTT
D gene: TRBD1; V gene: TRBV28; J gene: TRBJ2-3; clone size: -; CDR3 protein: CASLPGQGFTDTQYF; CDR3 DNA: TGTGCCAGCCTTCCGGGACAGGGATTCACAGATACGCAGTATTTT
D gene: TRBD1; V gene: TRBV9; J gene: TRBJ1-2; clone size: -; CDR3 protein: CASSVELRQGQYTF; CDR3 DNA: TGTGCCAGCAGCGTAGAATTGAGACAGGGGCAGTACACCTTC
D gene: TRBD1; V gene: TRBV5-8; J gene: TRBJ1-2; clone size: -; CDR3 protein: CASSWTGTYGYTF; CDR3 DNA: TGTGCCAGCAGCTGGACAGGCACCTATGGCTACACCTTC
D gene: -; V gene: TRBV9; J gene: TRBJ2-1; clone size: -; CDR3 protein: CASSPNIEQFF; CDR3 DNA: TGTGCCAGCAGTCCTAACATTGAGCAGTTCTTC
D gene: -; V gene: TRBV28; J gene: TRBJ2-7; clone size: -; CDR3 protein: CASMTRPLEQYF; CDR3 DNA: TGTGCCAGCATGACTAGACCCCTCGAGCAGTACTTC
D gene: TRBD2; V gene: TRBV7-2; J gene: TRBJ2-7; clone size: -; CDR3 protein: CASSRAGGNEQYF; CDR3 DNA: TGTGCCAGCAGTAGGGCGGGGGGGAACGAGCAGTACTTC
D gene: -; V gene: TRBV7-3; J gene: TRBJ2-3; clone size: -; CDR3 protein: CASSLGRDTDTQYF; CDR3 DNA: TGTGCCAGCAGCTTAGGGCGGGACACAGATACGCAGTATTTT
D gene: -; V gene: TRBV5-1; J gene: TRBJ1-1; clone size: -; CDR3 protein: CASSLGQHFTNTEAFF; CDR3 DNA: TGCGCCAGCAGCTTGGGACAGCATTTCACAAACACTGAAGCTTTCTTT
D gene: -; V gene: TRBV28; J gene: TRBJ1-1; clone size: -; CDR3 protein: CASSSGLGNTEAFF; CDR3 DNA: TGTGCCAGCAGTTCCGGCCTTGGCAACACTGAAGCTTTCTTT
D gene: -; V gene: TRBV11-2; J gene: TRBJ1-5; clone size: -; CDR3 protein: CASSSEYSNQPQHF; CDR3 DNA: TGTGCCAGCAGTTCTGAATATAGCAATCAGCCCCAGCATTTT
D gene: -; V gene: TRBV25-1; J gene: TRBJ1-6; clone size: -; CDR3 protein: CASSAATTIYNSPLHF; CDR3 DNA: TGTGCCAGCAGTGCTGCAACGACTATCTATAATTCACCCCTCCACTTT
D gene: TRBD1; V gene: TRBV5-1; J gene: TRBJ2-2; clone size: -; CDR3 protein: CASSFGGQNRANTGELFF; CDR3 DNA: TGCGCCAGCAGCTTTGGGGGACAGAATCGCGCGAACACCGGGGAGCTGTTTTTT
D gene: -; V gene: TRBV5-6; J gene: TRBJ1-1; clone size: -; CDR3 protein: CASSRRFFEAFF; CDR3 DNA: TGTGCCAGCAGCCGTAGGTTTTTTGAAGCTTTCTTT
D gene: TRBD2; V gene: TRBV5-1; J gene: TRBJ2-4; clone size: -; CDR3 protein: CASSLGREGNIQYF; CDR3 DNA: TGCGCCAGCAGCCTAGGTCGGGAGGGTAACATTCAGTACTTC
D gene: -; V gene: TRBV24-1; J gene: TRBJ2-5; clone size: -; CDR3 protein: CATSDSGGGRETQYF; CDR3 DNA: TGTGCCACCAGTGATTCAGGGGGCGGGAGGGAGACCCAGTACTTC
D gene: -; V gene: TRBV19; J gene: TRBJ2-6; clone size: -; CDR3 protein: CASSTIPSGANVLTF; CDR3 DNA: TGTGCCAGTAGTACGATCCCCTCTGGGGCCAACGTCCTGACTTTC
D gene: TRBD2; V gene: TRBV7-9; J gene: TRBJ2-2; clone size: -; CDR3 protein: CASSLSRTSGIEELFF; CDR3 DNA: TGTGCCAGCAGCCTTTCCCGGACTAGCGGGATTGAGGAGCTGTTTTTT
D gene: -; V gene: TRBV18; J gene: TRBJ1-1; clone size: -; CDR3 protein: CASSPKGPGHMNTEAFF; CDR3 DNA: TGTGCCAGCTCACCTAAGGGTCCGGGACACATGAACACTGAAGCTTTCTTT
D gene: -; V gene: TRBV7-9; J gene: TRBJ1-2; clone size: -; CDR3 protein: CASSSGPIPYGYTF; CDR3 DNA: TGTGCCAGCAGCTCCGGACCGATCCCTTATGGCTACACCTTC
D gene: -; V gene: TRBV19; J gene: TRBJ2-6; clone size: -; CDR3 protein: CASSIQGSGANVLTF; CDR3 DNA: TGTGCCAGTAGTATACAGGGCTCTGGGGCCAACGTCCTGACTTTC
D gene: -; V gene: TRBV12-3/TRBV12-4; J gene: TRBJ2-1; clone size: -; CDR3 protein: CASSADSREQFF; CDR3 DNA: TGTGCCAGCAGCGCGGACTCTCGCGAGCAGTTCTTC
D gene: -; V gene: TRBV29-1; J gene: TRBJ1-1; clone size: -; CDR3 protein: CSVGRGTEAFF; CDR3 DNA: TGCAGCGTTGGAAGGGGGACTGAAGCTTTCTTT
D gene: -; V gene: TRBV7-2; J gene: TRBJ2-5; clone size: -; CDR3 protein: CASTTQGWGRETQYF; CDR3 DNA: TGTGCCAGCACGACCCAAGGGTGGGGCCGAGAGACCCAGTACTTC
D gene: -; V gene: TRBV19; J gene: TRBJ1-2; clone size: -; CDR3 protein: CASSIPSEDGYTF; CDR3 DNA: TGTGCCAGTAGTATCCCCTCCGAGGATGGCTACACCTTC
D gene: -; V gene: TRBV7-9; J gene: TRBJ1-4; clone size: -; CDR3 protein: CASSSSYFNEKLFF; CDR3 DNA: TGTGCCAGCAGCTCCAGTTATTTTAATGAAAAACTGTTTTTT
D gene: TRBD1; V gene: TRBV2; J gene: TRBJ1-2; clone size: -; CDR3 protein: CASRAPLDRLHDKYGYTF; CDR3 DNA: TGTGCCAGCAGGGCACCATTGGACAGGCTTCATGACAAATATGGCTACACCTTC
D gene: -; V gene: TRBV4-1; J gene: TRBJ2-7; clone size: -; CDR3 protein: CASSQGVASYEQYF; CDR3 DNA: TGCGCCAGCAGCCAAGGTGTGGCGTCCTACGAGCAGTACTTC
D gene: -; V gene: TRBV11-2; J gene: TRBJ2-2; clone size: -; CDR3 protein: CASSSRFTGTNTGELFF; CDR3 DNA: TGTGCCAGCAGCTCCCGATTTACAGGGACGAACACCGGGGAGCTGTTTTTT
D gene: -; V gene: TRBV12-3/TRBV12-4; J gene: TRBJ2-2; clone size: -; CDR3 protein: CASSGANTGELFF; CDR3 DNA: TGTGCCAGCTCAGGGGCGAACACCGGGGAGCTGTTTTTT
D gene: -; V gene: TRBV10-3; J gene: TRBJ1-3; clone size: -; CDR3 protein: CAISEMRGRPTQSSGNTIYF; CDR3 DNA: TGTGCCATCAGTGAGATGAGAGGGAGACCGACTCAAAGCTCTGGAAACACCATATATTTT
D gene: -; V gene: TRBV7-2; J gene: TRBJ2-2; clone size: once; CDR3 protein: CASSFAGNTGELFF; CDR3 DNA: TGTGCCAGCAGCTTTGCAGGGAACACCGGGGAGCTGTTTTTT
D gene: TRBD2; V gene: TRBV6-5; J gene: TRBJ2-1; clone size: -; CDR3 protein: CASILTSGGYNEQFF; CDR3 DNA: TGTGCCAGCATCCTAACTAGCGGGGGGTACAATGAGCAGTTCTTC
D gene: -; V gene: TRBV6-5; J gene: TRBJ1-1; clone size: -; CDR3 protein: CASSSPPGRLNTEAFF; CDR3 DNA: TGTGCCAGCAGTTCTCCCCCGGGACGGTTGAACACTGAAGCTTTCTTT
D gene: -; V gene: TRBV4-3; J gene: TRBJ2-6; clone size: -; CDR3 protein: CASSRTTGTGANVLTF; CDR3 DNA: TGCGCCAGCAGCCGCACTACAGGGACTGGGGCCAACGTCCTGACTTTC
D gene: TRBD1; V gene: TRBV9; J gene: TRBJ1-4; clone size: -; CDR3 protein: CASAKGTGGHEKLFF; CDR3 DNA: TGTGCCAGCGCCAAAGGGACAGGTGGTCACGAAAAACTGTTTTTT
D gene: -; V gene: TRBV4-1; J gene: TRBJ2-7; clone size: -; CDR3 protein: CASSQDRTESSYEQYF; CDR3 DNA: TGCGCCAGCAGCCAAGATCGGACCGAGAGCTCCTACGAGCAGTACTTC
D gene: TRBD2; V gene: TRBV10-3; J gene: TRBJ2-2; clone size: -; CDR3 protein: CAIMGSRGGTPTGELFF; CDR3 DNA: TGTGCCATCATGGGGTCCCGGGGGGGAACCCCGACCGGGGAGCTGTTTTTT
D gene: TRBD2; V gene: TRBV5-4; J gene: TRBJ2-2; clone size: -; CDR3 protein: CASSPRLANTGELFF; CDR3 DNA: TGTGCCAGCAGCCCTCGACTAGCCAACACCGGGGAGCTGTTTTTT
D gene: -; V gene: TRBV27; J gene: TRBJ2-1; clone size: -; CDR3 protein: CASSTLTVDNEQFF; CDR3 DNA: TGTGCCAGCAGTACACTGACGGTAGACAATGAGCAGTTCTTC
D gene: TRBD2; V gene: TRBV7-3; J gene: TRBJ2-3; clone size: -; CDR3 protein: CASSGNRGGPFTDTQYF; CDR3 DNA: TGTGCCAGCAGCGGCAACCGGGGGGGCCCTTTTACAGATACGCAGTATTTT